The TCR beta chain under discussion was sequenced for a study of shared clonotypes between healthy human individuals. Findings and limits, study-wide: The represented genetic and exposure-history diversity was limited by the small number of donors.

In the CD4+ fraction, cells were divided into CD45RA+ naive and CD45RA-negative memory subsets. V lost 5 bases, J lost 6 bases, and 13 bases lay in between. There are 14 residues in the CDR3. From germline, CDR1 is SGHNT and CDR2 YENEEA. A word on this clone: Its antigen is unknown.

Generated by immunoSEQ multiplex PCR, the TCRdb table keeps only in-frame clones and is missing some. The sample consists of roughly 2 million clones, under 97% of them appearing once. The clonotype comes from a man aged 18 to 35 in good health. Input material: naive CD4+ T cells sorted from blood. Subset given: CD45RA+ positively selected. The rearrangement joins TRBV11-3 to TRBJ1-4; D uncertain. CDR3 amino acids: CASSPARQYEKLFF. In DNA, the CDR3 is TGTGCCAGCAGCCCCGCCCGGCAGTATGAAAAACTGTTTTTT.